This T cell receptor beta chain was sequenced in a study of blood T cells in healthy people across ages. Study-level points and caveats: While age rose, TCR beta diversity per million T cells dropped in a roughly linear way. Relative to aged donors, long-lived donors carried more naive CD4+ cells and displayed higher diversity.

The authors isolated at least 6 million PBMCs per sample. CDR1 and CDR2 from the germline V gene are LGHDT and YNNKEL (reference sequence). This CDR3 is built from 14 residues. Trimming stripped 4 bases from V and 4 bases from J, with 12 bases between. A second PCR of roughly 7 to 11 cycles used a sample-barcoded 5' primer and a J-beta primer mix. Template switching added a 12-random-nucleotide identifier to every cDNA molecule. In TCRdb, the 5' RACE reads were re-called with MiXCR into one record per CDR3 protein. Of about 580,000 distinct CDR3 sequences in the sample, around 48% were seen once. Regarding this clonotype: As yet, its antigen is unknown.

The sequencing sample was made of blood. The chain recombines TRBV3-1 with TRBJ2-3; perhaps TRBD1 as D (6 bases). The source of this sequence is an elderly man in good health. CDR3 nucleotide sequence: TGTGCCAGCAGCCCTACAGGGTATGCAGATACGCAGTATTTT. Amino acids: CASSPTGYADTQYF.